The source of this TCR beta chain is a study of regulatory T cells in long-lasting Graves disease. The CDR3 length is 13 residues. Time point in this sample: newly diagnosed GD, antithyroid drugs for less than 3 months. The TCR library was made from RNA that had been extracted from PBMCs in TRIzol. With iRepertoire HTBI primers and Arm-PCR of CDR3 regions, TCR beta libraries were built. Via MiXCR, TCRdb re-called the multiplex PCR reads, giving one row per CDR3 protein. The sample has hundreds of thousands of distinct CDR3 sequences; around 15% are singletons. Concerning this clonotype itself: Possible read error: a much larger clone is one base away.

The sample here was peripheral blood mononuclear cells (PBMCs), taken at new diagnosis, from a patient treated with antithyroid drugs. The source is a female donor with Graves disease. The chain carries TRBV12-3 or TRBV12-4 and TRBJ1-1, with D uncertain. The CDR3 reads CTSSPSGGARAFF. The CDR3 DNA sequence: TGTACCAGCAGTCCCTCTGGAGGCGCGAGAGCTTTCTTT.